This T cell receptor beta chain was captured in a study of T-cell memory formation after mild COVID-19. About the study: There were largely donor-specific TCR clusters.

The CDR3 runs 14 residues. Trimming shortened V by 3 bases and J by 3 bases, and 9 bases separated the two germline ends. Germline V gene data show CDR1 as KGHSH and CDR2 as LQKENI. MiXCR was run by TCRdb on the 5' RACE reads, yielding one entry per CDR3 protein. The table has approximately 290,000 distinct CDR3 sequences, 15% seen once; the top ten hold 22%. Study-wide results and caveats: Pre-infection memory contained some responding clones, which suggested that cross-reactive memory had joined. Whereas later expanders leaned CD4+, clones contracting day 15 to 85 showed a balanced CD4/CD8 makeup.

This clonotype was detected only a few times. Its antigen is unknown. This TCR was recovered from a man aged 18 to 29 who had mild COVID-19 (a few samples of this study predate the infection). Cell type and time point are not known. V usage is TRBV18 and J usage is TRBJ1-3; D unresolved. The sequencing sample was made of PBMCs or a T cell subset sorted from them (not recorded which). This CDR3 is CASSPDVVGNTIYF. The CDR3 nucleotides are TGTGCCAGCTCACCGGATGTCGTTGGAAACACCATATATTTT.